This T cell receptor (beta chain) was documented in a study of blood T cells in healthy people across ages. Overall study context: Template switching retrieved approximately one barcoded beta molecule for each two T cells.

With a J-beta primer mix and a sample-barcoded 5' primer, a second PCR ran roughly 6 to 11 cycles. Using its own MiXCR run on the 5' RACE reads, TCRdb lists one record per CDR3 protein. This table holds some 940,000 distinct CDR3 sequences, roughly 28% found once. This clonotype was picked up many times. CDR3 size: 14 residues. Germline CDR1 and CDR2: SGHRS and YFSETQ. Trimming took 0 bases from V and 2 from J, leaving 9 bases between them. These records were also assigned to another study, of T cells of mothers and their children. That source adds: Researchers found no T cell clones that were persistent and microchimeric.

Sequenced: blood. The sequence derives from a woman between 40 and 55 years old in good health. This chain joins TRBV5-1 and TRBJ2-7; D uncertain. This CDR3 is CASSLEAGPYEQYF. In nucleotides, the CDR3 is TGCGCCAGCAGCTTGGAAGCAGGACCCTACGAGCAGTACTTC.